What follows is one TCR beta chain and its context. Primers: 60 Vbeta forward and 13 Jbeta reverse. Sequenced by immunoSEQ multiplex PCR; TCRdb stores in-frame clones only, minus some. The sample carries about 120,000 clones, 60% to 75% recorded once. The entry originates in a study of cytomegalovirus exposure and HLA in healthy donors. The CDR3 runs 13 residues. V was cut by 2 bases and J by 4 bases, with 8 bases left in between. Germline V gives CDR1 KGHSH, CDR2 LQKENI. This clonotype originated in a middle-aged woman in good health and CMV-seropositive. Sequencing was carried out using PBMCs. The chain uses TRBV18 and TRBJ2-5; the D is unclear. DNA of the CDR3: TGTGCCAGCTCACCAGCCGGTTCAGAGACCCAGTACTTC. Translated: CASSPAGSETQYF.